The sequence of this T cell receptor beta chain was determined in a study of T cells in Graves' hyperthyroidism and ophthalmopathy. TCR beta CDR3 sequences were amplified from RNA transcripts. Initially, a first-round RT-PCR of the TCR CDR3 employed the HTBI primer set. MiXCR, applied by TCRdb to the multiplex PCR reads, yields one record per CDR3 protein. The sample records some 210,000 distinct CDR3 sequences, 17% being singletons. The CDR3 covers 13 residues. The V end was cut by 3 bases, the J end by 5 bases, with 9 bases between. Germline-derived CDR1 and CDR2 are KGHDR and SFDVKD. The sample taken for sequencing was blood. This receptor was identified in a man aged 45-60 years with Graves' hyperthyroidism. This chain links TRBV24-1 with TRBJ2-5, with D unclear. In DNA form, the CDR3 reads TGTGCCACCAGTGATCGGATTGGCGAGACCCAGTACTTC. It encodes CATSDRIGETQYF.